The 10 T cell receptor beta chains in this list originate from one sample, sequenced in a study of T-cell reconstitution after alpha-beta-depleted transplantation in children. Unique molecular identifiers were incorporated during preparation of the TCRbeta library. TCRdb itself ran the PCR reads through MiXCR, one entry per CDR3 protein. Altogether around 100,000 distinct CDR3 sequences are present, around 10% being singletons, with the ten largest covering roughly a third. The sample in question was PBMCs, obtained before TCRalphabeta/CD19-depleted stem cell transplant. The receptors were gathered from a boy younger than 10 with acute lymphoblastic leukemia, due to receive a stem cell transplant.

The chain has TRBV25-1 and TRBJ1-1; D is ambiguous. Germline-derived CDR1 and CDR2 are MGHDK and SYGVNS. V was clipped by 1 base and J by 2 bases, with 8 bases between them. The CDR3 runs to 14 residues. The CDR3 spells CASSEWNRNTEAFF. DNA for the CDR3: TGTGCCAGCAGTGAATGGAATAGAAACACTGAAGCTTTCTTT.

V gene TRBV7-3 combines with J gene TRBJ2-1, with D perhaps matching TRBD1 (6 bases). Trimming took 5 bases from V and 6 from J, leaving 14 bases between them. The CDR3 extends over 14 amino acids. Germline V gene data show CDR1 as SGHTA and CDR2 as FQGTGA. CDR3 coding DNA: TGTGCCAGCAGCGTGGACAGTGGAGGCAATGAGCAGTTCTTC. Translated, it gives CASSVDSGGNEQFF.

This clonotype was seen a handful of times. J is TRBJ2-2 and V is TRBV24-1; 11 bases are shared with TRBD1. J was trimmed by 2 bases and V by 4 bases; bases with no gene match: 5. Germline V gene lookup returns CDR1 KGHDR and CDR2 SFDVKD. The CDR3 length is 17 residues. This CDR3 reads CATSDPRTGGNTGELFF. CDR3 DNA sequence: TGTGCCACCAGTGACCCTCGGACAGGGGGCAACACCGGGGAGCTGTTTTTT.

The sample holds a few counts of this clonotype. The rearrangement links TRBV4-1 to TRBJ2-1; TRBD2 aligns across 7 bases. Trimming cost V 0 bases and J 9 bases; bases outside gene matches: 8. The CDR3 has 15 amino acids. Looked up from germline, CDR1 is MGHRA and CDR2 is YSYEKL. The CDR3 region has the DNA TGCGCCAGCAGCCAAGATGCGGACTGGGGGGGTGAGCAGTTCTTC. It yields the protein CASSQDADWGGEQFF.

To note about this clonotype: Since no conserved phenylalanine or tryptophan closes the CDR3, a read error is the likely cause. J is TRBJ2-7 and V is TRBV11-2; possible D gene TRBD2, 6 bases. From germline, CDR1 is SGHAT and CDR2 FQNNGV. The V gene lost 5 bases and the J gene lost 2 bases, with 13 bases spanning the gap. There are 14 residues in the CDR3. The CDR3 spells CASSPSGFPYEQYY. The CDR3 region has the DNA TGTGCCAGCAGCCCAAGCGGGTTTCCCTACGAGCAGTACTAC.

At least ten counts were recorded for this clonotype. The gene calls are TRBV27 and TRBJ2-2; D remains unclear. The V gene's germline CDR1 is MNHEY and CDR2 SMNVEV (reference sequence). The V and J ends lost 0 bases and 1 base respectively, with 15 bases between them. There are 18 residues in the CDR3. The CDR3, as DNA: TGTGCCAGCAGTTTATCGCTTACTCGGCAGCGGAACACCGGGGAGCTGTTTTTT. Amino acids: CASSLSLTRQRNTGELFF.

V gene TRBV20-1 combines with J gene TRBJ2-1; 9 bases map to TRBD2. Trimming removed 3 bases from V and 2 bases from J; junction bases left unmatched: 5. This CDR3 is built from 15 residues. From germline, CDR1 is DFQATT and CDR2 SNEGSKA (reference sequence). The CDR3 sequence: CSASPSSGTYNEQFF. Written as DNA, the CDR3 is TGCAGTGCTAGTCCCTCTAGCGGGACCTACAATGAGCAGTTCTTC.

The chain couples TRBV3-1 to TRBJ1-1; no definite D call. Looked up from germline, CDR1 is LGHDT and CDR2 is YNNKEL (reference sequence). Trimming pared 4 bases from V and 0 bases from J, leaving 12 bases between. The CDR3 has 15 amino acids. Written as DNA, the CDR3 is TGTGCCAGCAGCCCGTTCGGAGGGATGAACACTGAAGCTTTCTTT. It yields the protein CASSPFGGMNTEAFF.

This clonotype was detected a few times. The chain joins TRBV7-9 to TRBJ2-7, with D maybe TRBD1 (6 bases). The germline gives CDR1 SEHNR, CDR2 FQNEAQ (reference sequence). This CDR3 region has 14 residues. Trimming removed 5 bases at V and 3 bases at J, with 14 bases between. The CDR3 is CASSPGQKHYEQYF. For the CDR3, the DNA is TGTGCCAGCAGCCCAGGACAGAAACACTACGAGCAGTACTTC.

This clonotype was counted only a few times. J is TRBJ2-2 and V is TRBV5-1, with a possible D match to TRBD2 (6 bases). Germline CDR1 and CDR2: SGHRS and YFSETQ. The CDR3 spans 13 residues. V dropped 4 bases and J dropped 5 bases, with 9 bases sitting between them. CDR3 region: CASSGGKTGELFF. The CDR3 DNA is TGCGCCAGCAGCGGAGGGAAGACCGGGGAGCTGTTTTTT.